This section outlines one T cell receptor (beta chain) sequence together with its context. The table came from immunoSEQ multiplex PCR; TCRdb's copy has only in-frame clones and leaves some out. The sample lists about 250,000 clones, approximately 86% occurring once. Which cohort a participant joined came from the clinical history participants gave. This sample is part of a study of blood T cell repertoires in COVID-19. Looking at the study overall: The cDNA or gDNA used as material had been derived from T cells, B-cell-depleted T cells, or PBMCs.

Germline V gene data show CDR1 as LNHDA and CDR2 as SQIVND (reference sequence). The CDR3 covers 14 residues. Deletions cut 6 bases from V and 4 bases from J, with 15 bases between. The chain joins TRBV19 to TRBJ1-1; possibly TRBD1 for D (5 bases). Material: PBMCs or T cells enriched from blood (not recorded which). The clonotype originates from a woman in her thirties with acute COVID-19. The CDR3 region has the DNA TGTGCCAGTAGGAACTCCGGGGGGGGCACTGAAGCTTTCTTT. It yields the protein CASRNSGGGTEAFF.